Below are 9 T cell receptor beta chains sequenced from a single sample in a study of tumor-infiltrating lymphocytes in oesophageal squamous cell carcinoma. Each CDR3 protein gets one entry after TCRdb re-called the PCR reads with MiXCR. The repertoire holds 19,000 or so distinct CDR3 sequences, with 30% to 50% as singletons. The sample was blood. Receptors were obtained from a male donor with esophageal squamous cell carcinoma.

The chain combines TRBV3-1 with TRBJ1-1, with 7 bases matching TRBD1. The CDR3 sequence is 13 residues long. CDR1 and CDR2 from the germline V gene are LGHDT and YNNKEL (reference sequence). Germline trimming cut 10 bases from V and 1 base from J; bases unmatched to any gene: 6. Written as DNA, the CDR3 is TGTGCCACAGGGGGGGTTGGGAACACTGAAGCTTTCTTT. Translation: CATGGVGNTEAFF.

Many counts were recorded for this clonotype. The rearrangement joins TRBV6-1 to TRBJ1-3; D might be TRBD1 (6 bases). The CDR3 length is 15 residues. CDR1 and CDR2 from the germline V gene are MNHNS and SASEGT. V was pared by 10 bases and J by 4 bases, with 20 bases between. CDR3 bases: TGTGCCACCCGGGTTGGGGGCCACTCCGGAAACACCATATATTTT. Residues: CATRVGGHSGNTIYF.

This chain links TRBV7-2 with TRBJ2-3; the D call may be TRBD1 or TRBD2 (6 bases each). Trimming cost V 5 bases and J 3 bases, with 21 bases left between them. The CDR3 runs to 17 residues. Germline V gives CDR1 SGHTA, CDR2 FQGNSA. CDR3 in DNA: TGTGCCAGCAGCCCTTTAGGCGCTCGAGGGGGGACAGATACGCAGTATTTT. Protein sequence: CASSPLGARGGTDTQYF.

This clonotype was detected many times. Just one base apart from a much larger clone, this may be a read error. This chain uses TRBV7-3 with TRBJ2-5; D is perhaps TRBD2 (6 bases). With 5 bases removed from V and 11 bases from J, the gap between germline ends came to 24 bases. The CDR3 is 15 amino acids. Germline values: CDR1 SGHTA, CDR2 FQGTGA. The CDR3 nucleotides read TGTGCCAGCAGCCCAGACCCCGGGACTCACAATGAGCAGTACTTC. Its translation is CASSPDPGTHNEQYF. The complete variable domain, with remaining parts taken from reference TRBV7-3 and TRBJ2-5, reads GAGVSQTPSNKVTEKGKYVELRCDPISGHTALYWYRQSLGQGPEFLIYFQGTGAADDSGLPNDRFFAVRPEGSVSTLKIQRTERGDSAVYLCASSPDPGTHNEQYFGPGTRLLVL.

By its share, this clonotype is medium-sized (0.01 to 0.1%). The rearrangement links TRBV7-2 to TRBJ2-2; TRBD1 aligns across 8 bases. CDR1 is SGHTA, CDR2 FQGNSA, per germline. There are 15 residues in the CDR3. V lost 5 bases and J lost 5; bases outside the gene matches: 7. For the CDR3, the DNA is TGTGCCAGCAGCCCGCTCCAGGGGGCAACCGGGGAGCTGTTTTTT. As protein: CASSPLQGATGELFF.

The chain has TRBV27 and TRBJ1-2; maybe TRBD1 (5 bases). Germline CDR1 reads MNHEY; CDR2 reads SMNVEV (reference sequence). Trimming shortened V by 8 bases and J by 4 bases, and 8 bases separated the two germline ends. The CDR3 length is 11 residues. CDR3 DNA sequence: TGTGCCAGCGCCGACAGCTATGGCTACACCTTC. Amino acid sequence: CASADSYGYTF.

This clonotype was seen repeatedly, ten times or more. This chain uses TRBV7-9 with TRBJ1-6; D is ambiguous. Trimming shortened V by 1 base and J by 6 bases, and 7 bases separated the two germline ends. Germline values: CDR1 SEHNR, CDR2 FQNEAQ (reference sequence). The CDR3 is made up of 14 amino acids. CDR3 loop: CASSLVQSNSPLHF. The CDR3 region has the DNA TGTGCCAGCAGCTTAGTTCAGAGTAATTCACCCCTCCACTTT.

This CDR3 is CASSEVGTGVAFF. CDR3 DNA: TGTGCCAGCAGTGAAGTCGGTACAGGAGTAGCTTTCTTT. The V and J genes are TRBV6-1 and TRBJ1-1, with D possibly matching TRBD1 (5 bases). V was shortened by 1 base and J by 10 bases, with 13 bases between the two germline ends. Germline CDR1 and CDR2: MNHNS and SASEGT. This CDR3 has 13 amino acids.

In regard to this clonotype: The conserved phenylalanine or tryptophan normally closing the CDR3 is absent here, so this likely arose from a read error. The DNA is left out, because the CDR3 cannot be placed on it with certainty; the CDR3 is given as TCRdb lists it. This chain connects TRBV7-6 to TRBJ2-7; the D call in the table, TRBD1, was not verified against the DNA. The V gene's germline CDR1 is SGHVS and CDR2 FNYEAQ. The CDR3 totals 20 residues, both ends included. CDR3 amino acids: CASSLTLVTGETLRGYTFGS.